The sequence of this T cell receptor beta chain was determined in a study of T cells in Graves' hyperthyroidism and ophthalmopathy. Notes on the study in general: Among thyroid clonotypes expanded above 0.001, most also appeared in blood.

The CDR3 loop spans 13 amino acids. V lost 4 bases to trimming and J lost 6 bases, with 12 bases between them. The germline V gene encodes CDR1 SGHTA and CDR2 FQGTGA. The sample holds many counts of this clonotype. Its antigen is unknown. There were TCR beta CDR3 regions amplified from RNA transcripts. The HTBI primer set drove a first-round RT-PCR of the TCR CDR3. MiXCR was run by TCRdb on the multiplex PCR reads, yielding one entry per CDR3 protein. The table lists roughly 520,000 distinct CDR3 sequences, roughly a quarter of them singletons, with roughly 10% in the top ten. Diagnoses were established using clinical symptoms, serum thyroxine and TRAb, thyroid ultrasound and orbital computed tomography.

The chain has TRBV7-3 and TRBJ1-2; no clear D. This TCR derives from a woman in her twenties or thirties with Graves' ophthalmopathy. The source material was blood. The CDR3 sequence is CASSSTPGDGYTF. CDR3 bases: TGTGCCAGCAGCTCCACCCCGGGCGATGGCTACACCTTC.